This T cell receptor beta chain appears in the sequencing data of a study of blood T cell repertoires in COVID-19. Germline V gives CDR1 SGHDT, CDR2 YYEEEE. Trimming took 2 bases from V and 4 from J, leaving 12 bases between them. There are 14 residues in the CDR3. TCRdb's copy holds only in-frame clones and misses some; the assay was immunoSEQ multiplex PCR. In the table there are approximately 280,000 clones, approximately 86% of which are singletons. The receptor's source is a man between 18 and 29 years old with active or convalescent COVID-19. The chain employs TRBV5-6 and TRBJ1-1, with D hard to call. Sequenced: peripheral blood. DNA for the CDR3: TGTGCCAGCAGCTTCCCCTCGCGAAGCACTGAAGCTTTCTTT. Amino acids: CASSFPSRSTEAFF.